This record looks at one T cell receptor beta chain sequence and its context. As yet, its antigen is unknown. This CDR3 is built from 15 residues. Germline-derived CDR1 and CDR2 are LNHDA and SQIVND (reference sequence). V gave up 3 bases and J gave up 1 base, with 11 bases separating them. Stated time point: blood 4 weeks post-SBRT, at nephrectomy. Treatment described: 15 Gy SBRT to primary tumor, nephrectomy 4 weeks later. Nephrectomy followed 15 Gy stereotactic body radiation by 4 weeks. Sequencing was performed with immunoSEQ multiplex PCR; in TCRdb, only in-frame clones are kept and a portion is missing. The sample has about 83,000 clones; roughly 83% are singletons. This record belongs to a study of radiation and T cells in renal cell carcinoma. Study-wide points: In blood, top tumor clones expanded by 2 weeks, shrinking by 4.

The source was blood, collected from a patient whose treatment included radiotherapy and nephrectomy. V is TRBV19 and J is TRBJ2-3; a possible D gene is TRBD2 (6 bases). The receptor was derived from a woman aged 55-75 years with renal cell carcinoma. Here the CDR3 DNA reads TGTGCCAGTAGTATGGTAGGCGGGGGCACAGATACGCAGTATTTT. This translates into CASSMVGGGTDTQYF.